In its sample, the clone carrying this TCR beta chain was seen many times. Antigen specificity is unknown. The study tagged each TCR cDNA molecule with a unique molecular identifier. TCRdb reprocessed the 5' RACE reads with MiXCR, giving one entry per CDR3 protein. Of some 53,000 distinct CDR3 sequences listed, about 7% are singletons. This sample was taken from a study of spatial heterogeneity in lung cancer. On the study more broadly: In the raw reads, each unique TCR and UMI combination was present more than ten times on average. Study-level results: The appearance of ubiquitous expanded tumor TCRs in blood was greater at resection than follow-up.

Time point given: sample taken at primary tumor resection. Tumor, nontumor lung or frozen PBMC supplied whole RNA, sequenced without sorting. The cohort: around 77 early-stage, untreated non-small cell lung cancer patients. The clonotype comes from a female donor with early-stage non-small cell lung cancer. The starting material was PBMCs, obtained at surgery.

CDR3 loop: CASSVAWGGNDEQFF. CDR3 coding DNA: TGTGCCAGCAGCGTAGCGTGGGGAGGGAACGATGAGCAGTTCTTC. The genes are TRBV9 and TRBJ2-1, with TRBD2 matching 7 bases. The CDR3 is made up of 15 amino acids. V trimming: 0 bases; J trimming: 8 bases; junction bases outside the gene matches: 8. Germline-derived CDR1 and CDR2 are SGDLS and YYNGEE.